There are a few counts of the clone carrying this T cell receptor beta chain. What it binds is unknown. This may arise from a read error, as a much more abundant clone is one base away. Template material for amplifying TCR beta CDR3 regions consisted of RNA transcripts. The HTBI primer set drove a first-round RT-PCR of the TCR CDR3. TCRdb used MiXCR to reprocess the multiplex PCR reads, holding one entry per CDR3 protein. Of hundreds of thousands of distinct CDR3 sequences listed, 15% to 20% are singletons. The study included ophthalmopathy patients with Clinical Activity Score at least 3, NOSPECS grade at least 4 and duration under 3 months. Pregnant or lactating patients were excluded, as were those with uncontrolled infection or other autoimmune disease. The CDR3 totals 14 residues. From germline, CDR1 is SNHLY and CDR2 FYNNEI. This sample stems from a study of T cells in Graves' hyperthyroidism and ophthalmopathy. Study overall: Peripheral blood draws took place at initial diagnosis, ahead of any treatment.

Overall study results and limits: Most clonotypes expanded in thyroid above 0.001 were likewise present in blood.

The TCR comes from a woman between 18 and 29 years old with Graves' ophthalmopathy. The rearrangement links TRBV2 to TRBJ2-3, with D perhaps matching TRBD1 (6 bases). The source material was blood. Written as DNA, the CDR3 is TGTACCAGCAGTGGGACACCCTGGGGAGATACGCAGTATTTT. Protein sequence: CTSSGTPWGDTQYF.